This T cell receptor (beta chain) appears in the sequencing data of a study of Ad26.COV2.S vaccination and SARS-CoV-2 variants (dated by TCRdb to the early 2020s). About the study as a whole: TCRbeta repertoire sequencing served as the tool for gauging how specific and how broad the SARS-CoV-2-reactive T cell receptors were following Ad26.COV2.S vaccination. A total of 32 samples were included in the TCR-sequenced set, comprising roughly 20 Ad26.COV2.S vaccine recipients, 5 placebo recipients and 8 SARS-CoV-2 convalescent individuals. The full study reports these points: Ad26.COV2.S recipients had higher spike-specific TCR breadth than placebo recipients (P = 0.0014). Vaccine and placebo recipients had similar non-spike TCR breadth, a finding consistent with the vaccine containing only spike. According to the authors, total T cell responses may have been underestimated by the TCR breadth and depth analyses. Substantial breadth of spike-specific CD8+ and CD4+ T cell responses was reported after vaccination.

The intended sense of this specimen's time point label: individuals recovered from natural SARS-CoV-2 infection. The CDR3 contains 11 residues, cysteine and phenylalanine counted. The sequence is cut down to CDR3 DNA, 33 bases in frame from base 1. The germline V gene provides CDR1 MDHEN and CDR2 SYDVKM. V is clipped by 6 bases and J by 8 bases, and the sequence between their germline boundaries is 10 bases long. This clone was counted a single time. The antigen this receptor binds is unknown. No much larger clonotype is one base removed from it; base qualities were not supplied. TCRbeta CDR3 regions were sequenced with the immunoSEQ Assay. After extraction, genomic DNA underwent amplification by bias-controlled multiplex PCR, followed by high-throughput sequencing. In the source study's methods: Collapsing and filtering of sequences were performed to quantify the absolute abundance of each unique TCRbeta CDR3 region. T cell fraction was estimated by normalizing TCRbeta template counts to usable DNA, with usable DNA measured through amplification of reference genes found in all nucleated cells. Repertoire TCRs were annotated as SARS-CoV-2-specific when V gene, CDR3 amino acid sequence and J gene were exactly matched to a known reactive TCR set. The reference SARS-CoV-2 TCR set came from MIRA and was filtered for enrichment in COVID-19-positive ImmuneCODE repertoires, removing public or cross-reactive TCRs. Drawing on the MIRA antigens, annotated TCRs were analysed further at the level of specific ORF or position within ORF. Depth was the summed frequency of annotated unique rearrangements, while breadth was defined as annotated unique rearrangements over total unique productive rearrangements. Two-sided Wilcoxon rank-sum tests were used to compare TCR breadth between groups. The table was pulled from immuneACCESS by TCRdb, which kept in-frame rearrangements only. Such tables lose some clones; where checked, under half of the loss comes from unresolved V genes, and the rest has no known cause. Clone size and V and J calls were adopted from that table, with D and trimming inferred from the DNA. Present in this sample are around 140,000 clones, approximately 90% of which were seen just once. The ten top clones hold 5% of the sample.

This sample comprised peripheral blood, obtained after recovery from COVID-19. This TCR was recovered from a human donor who had recovered from COVID-19. This chain joins TRBV28 to TRBJ1-1; possibly the D gene is TRBD1, per 5 matching bases. The nucleotides read TGTGCCAGCAGGTCCCGGACAGAAGCTTTCTTT. This gives the protein CASRSRTEAFF.